This passage covers 18 T cell receptor beta chains from one sample sequenced in a study of cytomegalovirus exposure and HLA in healthy donors. The PCR made use of 60 Vbeta and 13 Jbeta primers. Sequencing used immunoSEQ multiplex PCR; TCRdb keeps in-frame clones, though not all of them. The sample records 35,000 to 45,000 clones, more than 85% being singletons. Input material: PBMCs. Receptor source: a woman younger than 30 in good health and CMV-seronegative.

V gene TRBV6-4 combines with J gene TRBJ2-5, with 13 bases matching TRBD2. Near its end, the DNA agrees better with TRBJ2-7, so the J call may be wrong. Germline values: CDR1 MRHNA, CDR2 SNTAGT. The CDR3 has 16 amino acids. CDR3 sequence reads: CASSRTSGRVSHEQYF. CDR3 bases: TGTGCCAGCAGTAGGACTAGCGGGAGAGTAAGCCACGAGCAGTACTTC.

This chain joins TRBV18 and TRBJ2-7, with 7 bases identical to TRBD1. The CDR3 runs to 15 residues. The germline V gene encodes CDR1 KGHSH and CDR2 LQKENI. Trimming at V came to 4 bases and at J to 3 bases, leaving 9 bases not matched to a gene. The CDR3 region has the DNA TGTGCCAGCTCACGACAGACAGGGCCGATCTACGAGCAGTACTTC. Translating it yields CASSRQTGPIYEQYF.

In its sample, this clone was seen a few times. V gene TRBV27 combines with J gene TRBJ2-5; 15 bases are shared with TRBD2. Trimming cost V 5 bases and J 5 bases; bases outside gene matches: 6. Germline lookup yields CDR1 MNHEY and CDR2 SMNVEV (reference sequence). The CDR3 is made up of 16 amino acids. The CDR3 region is CASSHRTSGRGETQYF. CDR3 coding DNA: TGTGCCAGCAGTCACAGGACTAGCGGGAGGGGGGAGACCCAGTACTTC.

The chain couples TRBV7-3 to TRBJ2-7; the D gene is possibly TRBD2 (5 bases). V lost 2 bases and J lost 5, with 16 bases in between. Germline CDR1 SGHTA, CDR2 FQGTGA. This CDR3 has 15 residues. The CDR3 is CASSLERASVNEQYF. Written as DNA, the CDR3 is TGTGCCAGCAGCTTAGAGAGGGCCTCAGTTAACGAGCAGTACTTC.

The chain is built from TRBV19 and TRBJ2-7, with 9 nucleotides matching TRBD1. V gave up 6 bases and J gave up 6 bases; unmatched junction bases: 9. CDR3 length equals 14 residues. Germline CDR1 and CDR2: LNHDA and SQIVND (reference sequence). The CDR3 DNA follows: TGTGCCAGTAGCTTGGGACAGGGCGTCGGCGAGCAGTACTTC. It specifies CASSLGQGVGEQYF.

The rearrangement links TRBV7-3 to TRBJ2-5; 9 nucleotides match TRBD2. The CDR3 is 16 amino acids. Losses at the gene ends were 5 bases for V and 2 bases for J; bases not matched to a gene: 9. The germline V gene encodes CDR1 SGHTA and CDR2 FQGTGA. The CDR3 reads CASSRGLAQGQETQYF. Written as DNA, the CDR3 is TGTGCCAGCAGCCGCGGACTAGCGCAAGGGCAAGAGACCCAGTACTTC.

The chain links TRBV5-1 to TRBJ2-1, with D maybe TRBD2 (6 bases). Germline V gene lookup returns CDR1 SGHRS and CDR2 YFSETQ. This CDR3 comprises 18 residues. V gave up 4 bases and J gave up 1 base, with 21 bases separating them. Written as DNA, the CDR3 is TGCGCCAGCAGCCCCACAGGAGTGGGACTCCTTTCCTACAATGAGCAGTTCTTC. This gives the protein CASSPTGVGLLSYNEQFF.

This clone was observed once. The V and J genes are TRBV21-1 and TRBJ2-1; whether TRBD1, the table's D call, matches the DNA was not checked. TRBV21-1 constitutes a pseudogene. The length of the CDR3 is 16 residues. CDR3 DNA: TGTGCCAGCAGCAAAGTGGACAGGGGGCACGACAATGAGCAGTTCTTC. This sequence encodes CASSKVDRGHDNEQFF.

V is TRBV29-1 and J is TRBJ2-7; 7 nucleotides align to TRBD2. The germline V gene has CDR1 SQVTM and CDR2 ANQGSEA. This CDR3 region has 13 residues. Germline trimming cut 3 bases from V and 2 bases from J; bases unmatched to any gene: 4. The CDR3 region is CSVDGGSAYEQYF. The CDR3 nucleotides are TGCAGCGTTGACGGGGGGTCGGCCTACGAGCAGTACTTC.

The chain joins TRBV7-3 to TRBJ2-5; D possibly corresponds to TRBD2 (5 bases). This CDR3 comprises 13 residues. Trimming shortened V by 4 bases and J by 1 base, and 7 bases separated the two germline ends. CDR1 is SGHTA, CDR2 FQGTGA, per germline. The CDR3 bases are TGTGCCAGCAGCTCGGGGTCCCAAGAGACCCAGTACTTC. This gives the protein CASSSGSQETQYF.

The CDR3 here is CASSFRTSGRNIQYF. As DNA, the CDR3 is TGTGCCAGCAGCTTCAGGACTAGCGGGAGAAACATTCAGTACTTC. The V call is TRBV7-2, the J call TRBJ2-4; TRBD2 aligns across 13 bases. Germline loops: CDR1 SGHTA, CDR2 FQGNSA. The CDR3 runs 15 residues. Trimming took 3 bases from V and 6 from J; bases not matched to a gene: 2.

The rearrangement uses TRBV2 and TRBJ1-1, with 7 bases identical to TRBD1. Trimming cost V 6 bases and J 1 base; bases outside gene matches: 5. The CDR3 is 14 residues long. CDR1 SNHLY and CDR2 FYNNEI come from the germline V gene. The CDR3 region has the DNA TGTGCCAGCAGCAGACAGGGCCAGAACACTGAAGCTTTCTTT. Protein sequence: CASSRQGQNTEAFF.

V gene TRBV21-1 combines with J gene TRBJ2-7; the table's D call of TRBD2 was not tested on the DNA. TRBV21-1 is designated a pseudogene. The CDR3 totals 12 residues. The CDR3 sequence: CASSVSSYEQYF. CDR3 sequence (DNA): TGTGCCAGCAGCGTTAGCTCCTACGAGCAGTACTTC.

The J gene is TRBJ1-1, the V gene TRBV7-3; 9 bases line up with TRBD1. The CDR3 is 15 amino acids. CDR1 is SGHTA, CDR2 FQGTGA, per germline. Trimming took 5 bases from V and 2 from J; bases not matched to a gene: 6. The CDR3 DNA sequence: TGTGCCAGCAGCCCCGACAGGGGGAGAAACACTGAAGCTTTCTTT. Translation gives CASSPDRGRNTEAFF.

Worth noting for this clone: One end of the junction is discordant with germline, which a read error may explain. The gene calls are TRBV7-9 and TRBJ1-1; 8 positions match TRBD1. The germline V gene encodes CDR1 SEHNR and CDR2 FQNEAQ (reference sequence). The CDR3 runs to 13 residues. The CDR3 sequence is CSSSSQGVLKAFF. CDR3 nucleotide sequence: TGTTCCAGCAGCTCACAGGGGGTATTGAAAGCTTTCTTT.

The chain joins TRBV2 to TRBJ2-1, with TRBD2 matching 9 bases. Germline V CDR1 and CDR2: SNHLY, FYNNEI. This CDR3 spans 16 amino acids. Trimming took 4 bases from V and 4 from J; bases not matched to a gene: 8. The CDR3 DNA reads TGTGCCAGCAGTGCGAGGTTAGCGGGAGTTTACAATGAGCAGTTCTTC. Protein: CASSARLAGVYNEQFF.

The rearrangement uses TRBV19 and TRBJ2-1; 8 bases align to TRBD2. Germline trimming cut 5 bases from V and 9 bases from J; bases unmatched to any gene: 6. The germline gives CDR1 LNHDA, CDR2 SQIVND (reference sequence). The CDR3 loop spans 13 amino acids. The CDR3, as DNA: TGTGCCAGTAGTGAAGCGGGAGTGGGTGAGCAGTTCTTC. This translates into CASSEAGVGEQFF.

V usage is TRBV7-9 and J usage is TRBJ2-6; 8 positions agree with TRBD2. This CDR3 spans 16 amino acids. V trimming: 8 bases; J trimming: 2 bases; junction bases outside the gene matches: 8. Germline V gene lookup returns CDR1 SEHNR and CDR2 FQNEAQ (reference sequence). In DNA form, the CDR3 reads TGTGCCAGCCACTCCGCGGGGGGAGCTGGGGCCAACGTCCTGACTTTC. Translating it yields CASHSAGGAGANVLTF.